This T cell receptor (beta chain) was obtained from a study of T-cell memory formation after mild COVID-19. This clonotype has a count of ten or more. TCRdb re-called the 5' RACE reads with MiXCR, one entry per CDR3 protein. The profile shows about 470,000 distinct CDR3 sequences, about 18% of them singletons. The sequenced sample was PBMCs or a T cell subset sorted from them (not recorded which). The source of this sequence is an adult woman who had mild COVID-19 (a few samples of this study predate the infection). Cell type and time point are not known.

The CDR3 here is CASSQSTRTTSQETQYF. CDR3 sequence (DNA): TGCGCCAGCAGTCAATCGACTCGGACAACCTCCCAAGAGACCCAGTACTTC. The chain couples TRBV23-1 to TRBJ2-5, with D perhaps matching TRBD1 (5 bases). TRBV23-1 is identified as an open reading frame with a role that is uncertain. This CDR3 comprises 17 residues. Deletions cut 0 bases from V and 1 base from J, with 15 bases between.